This TCR beta chain was identified in a study of cytomegalovirus exposure and HLA in healthy donors. Findings and caveats of the study: There were a few CMV-associated chains whose specificity for CMV antigens was confirmed in vitro. There were some public TCRs occurring in many donors, but most TCR sequences were rare. Researchers counted around 160 TCR beta chains as cytomegalovirus-associated.

These donors were members of the roughly 110-subject validation cohort, a group separate from the roughly 700-subject first cohort. Germline CDR1 and CDR2: SQVTM and ANQGSEA. The junction had 12 bases not matched to a gene; V was cut back by 5 bases and J by 2 bases. The CDR3 loop spans 16 amino acids. Repertoires were generated with immunoSEQ multiplex PCR, while TCRdb's copy carries only in-frame clones and drops some. The table has 150,000 or so clones, roughly 87% seen once. Only a few counts were recorded for this clone. Its specificity is unknown. This chain links TRBV29-1 with TRBJ2-3; 8 bases agree with TRBD1. The specimen was PBMCs. This sequence was found in a woman aged 18-29 years in good health and CMV-seronegative. The CDR3 is CSVRTGKMEATDTQYF. Here the CDR3 DNA reads TGCAGCGTTAGGACAGGGAAAATGGAGGCCACAGATACGCAGTATTTT.